This T cell receptor beta chain is drawn from a study of CD8 T cells in ankylosing spondylitis. This clonotype showed up just a few times. What it recognizes is unknown. Broader study findings: Seemingly distinctive of ankylosing spondylitis blood was a TCR beta motif formed by eight highly homologous variants. A number of the motif variants had already been described in reactive arthritis synovial fluid and blood. Reportedly, matched ankylosing spondylitis synovial fluid was significantly enriched for disease-linked clones.

The authors made TCR beta libraries by quantitative 5'-RACE with molecular barcodes. TCRdb passed the 5' RACE reads through MiXCR, listing each CDR3 protein once. The table lists about 150,000 distinct CDR3 sequences, 25% to 35% of them singletons, with 6% in the top ten. This sequence originates from a male donor with ankylosing spondylitis. What was sequenced was synovial fluid, either unsorted or a sorted T cell fraction (not recorded which).

The CDR3 sequence: CASSLLWGNEQFF. In DNA, the CDR3 is TGCGCCAGCAGCTTGCTTTGGGGGAATGAGCAGTTCTTC. The rearrangement uses TRBV5-1 and TRBJ2-1, with D perhaps TRBD1 or TRBD2 (5 bases each). The CDR3 extends over 13 amino acids. Trimming took 1 base from V and 7 from J, leaving 9 bases between them. CDR1 is SGHRS and CDR2 is YFSETQ in the germline V gene.